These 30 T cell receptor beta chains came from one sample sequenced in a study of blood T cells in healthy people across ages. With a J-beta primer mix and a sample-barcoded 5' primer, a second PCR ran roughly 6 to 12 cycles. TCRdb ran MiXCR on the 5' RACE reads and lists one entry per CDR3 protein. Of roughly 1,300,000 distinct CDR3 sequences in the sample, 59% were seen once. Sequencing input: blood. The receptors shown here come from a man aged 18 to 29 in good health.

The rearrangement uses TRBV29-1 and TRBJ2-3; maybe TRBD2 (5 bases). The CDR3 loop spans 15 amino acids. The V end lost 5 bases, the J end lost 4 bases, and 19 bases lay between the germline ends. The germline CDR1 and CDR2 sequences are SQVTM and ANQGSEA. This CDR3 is CSVYTGTANPDTQYF. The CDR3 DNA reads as TGCAGCGTTTATACGGGAACCGCTAATCCAGATACGCAGTATTTT.

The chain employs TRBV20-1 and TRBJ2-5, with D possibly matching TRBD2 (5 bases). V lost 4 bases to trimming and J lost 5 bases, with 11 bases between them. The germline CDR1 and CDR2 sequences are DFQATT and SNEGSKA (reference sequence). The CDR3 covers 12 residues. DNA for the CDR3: TGCAGTGCTAACACCGGGATCGAGACCCAGTACTTC. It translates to CSANTGIETQYF.

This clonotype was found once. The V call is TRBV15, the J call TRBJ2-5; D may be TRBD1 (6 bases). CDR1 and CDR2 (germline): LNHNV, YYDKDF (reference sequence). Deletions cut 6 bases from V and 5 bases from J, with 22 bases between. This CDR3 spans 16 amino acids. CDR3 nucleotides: TGTGCCACCAGTTTAAATAGGGCTTCTCAGGGGGAGACCCAGTACTTC. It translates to CATSLNRASQGETQYF.

CDR3 nucleotide sequence: TGTGCCAGCAGCTCTGGACCTACTCGAAGCGAGCAGTACTTC. Amino acid sequence: CASSSGPTRSEQYF. The chain employs TRBV7-8 and TRBJ2-7; no definite D call. With 4 bases removed from V and 6 bases from J, the gap between germline ends came to 16 bases. The germline CDR1 and CDR2 sequences are SGHVS and FQNEAQ. CDR3 length: 14 residues. Variable domain in full (rest from reference TRBV7-8 and TRBJ2-7): GAGVSQSPRYKVAKRGQDVALRCDPISGHVSLFWYQQALGQGPEFLTYFQNEAQLDKSGLPSDRFFAERPEGSVSTLKIQRTQQEDSAVYLCASSSGPTRSEQYFGPGTRLTVT.

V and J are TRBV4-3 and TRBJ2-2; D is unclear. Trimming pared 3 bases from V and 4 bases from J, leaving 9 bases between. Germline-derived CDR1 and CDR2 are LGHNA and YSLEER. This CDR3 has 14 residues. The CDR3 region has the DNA TGCGCCAGCAGCCATAGCCAGATCACCGGGGAGCTGTTTTTT. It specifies CASSHSQITGELFF.

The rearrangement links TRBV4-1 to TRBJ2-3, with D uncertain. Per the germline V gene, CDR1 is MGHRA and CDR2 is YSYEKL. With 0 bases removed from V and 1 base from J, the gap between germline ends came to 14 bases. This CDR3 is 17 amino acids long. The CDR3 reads CASSQDAVFSGTDTQYF. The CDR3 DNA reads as TGCGCCAGCAGCCAAGATGCGGTCTTCTCTGGCACAGATACGCAGTATTTT.

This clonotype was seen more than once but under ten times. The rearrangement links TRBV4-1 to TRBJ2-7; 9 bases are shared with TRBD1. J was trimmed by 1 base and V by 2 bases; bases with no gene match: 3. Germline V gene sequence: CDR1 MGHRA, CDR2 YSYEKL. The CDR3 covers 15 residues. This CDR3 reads CASSQLTGGSYEQYF. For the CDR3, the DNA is TGCGCCAGCAGCCAATTGACAGGGGGTTCCTACGAGCAGTACTTC.

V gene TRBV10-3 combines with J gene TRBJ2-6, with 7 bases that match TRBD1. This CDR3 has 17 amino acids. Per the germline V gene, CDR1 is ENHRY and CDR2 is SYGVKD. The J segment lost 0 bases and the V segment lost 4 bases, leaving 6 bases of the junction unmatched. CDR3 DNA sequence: TGTGCCATCAGTGGGACAGGCTCGAGCTCTGGGGCCAACGTCCTGACTTTC. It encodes CAISGTGSSSGANVLTF.

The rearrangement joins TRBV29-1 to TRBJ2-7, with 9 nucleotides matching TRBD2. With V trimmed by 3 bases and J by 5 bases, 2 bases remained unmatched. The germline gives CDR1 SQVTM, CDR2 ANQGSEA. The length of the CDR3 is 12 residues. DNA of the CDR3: TGCAGCGTTGAGGTAGCGGGAGACGAGCAGTACTTC. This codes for CSVEVAGDEQYF.

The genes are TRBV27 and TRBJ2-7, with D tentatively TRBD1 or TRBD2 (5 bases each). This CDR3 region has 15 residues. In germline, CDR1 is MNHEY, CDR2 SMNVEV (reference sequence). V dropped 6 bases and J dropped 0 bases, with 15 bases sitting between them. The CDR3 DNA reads TGTGCCAGCAGACCCGGGACGCAGACCTCCTACGAGCAGTACTTC. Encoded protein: CASRPGTQTSYEQYF.

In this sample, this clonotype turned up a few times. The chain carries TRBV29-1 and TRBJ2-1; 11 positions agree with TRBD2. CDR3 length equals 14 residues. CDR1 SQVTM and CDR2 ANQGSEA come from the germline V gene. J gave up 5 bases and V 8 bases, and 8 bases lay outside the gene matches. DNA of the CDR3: TGCAGCACGGCCGGGACTAGCGGCGACAATGAGCAGTTCTTC. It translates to CSTAGTSGDNEQFF.

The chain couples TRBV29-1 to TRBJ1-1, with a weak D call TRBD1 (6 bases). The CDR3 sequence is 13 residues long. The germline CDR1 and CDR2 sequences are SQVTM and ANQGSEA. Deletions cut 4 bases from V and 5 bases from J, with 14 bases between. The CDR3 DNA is TGCAGCGTTGTAGGGGGAAAAGAAACTGAAGCTTTCTTT. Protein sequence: CSVVGGKETEAFF.

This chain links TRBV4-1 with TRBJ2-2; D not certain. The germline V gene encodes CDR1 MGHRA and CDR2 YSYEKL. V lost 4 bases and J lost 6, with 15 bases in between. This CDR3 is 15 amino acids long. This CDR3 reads CASSLVSEMSGELFF. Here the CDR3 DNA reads TGCGCCAGCAGCCTGGTGTCCGAAATGTCCGGGGAGCTGTTTTTT.

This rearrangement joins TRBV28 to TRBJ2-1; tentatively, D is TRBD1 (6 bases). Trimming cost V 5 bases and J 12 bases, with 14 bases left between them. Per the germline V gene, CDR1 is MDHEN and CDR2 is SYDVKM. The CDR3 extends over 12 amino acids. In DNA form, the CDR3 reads TGTGCCAGCAGTATCACAGGGATCGGGCAGTTCTTC. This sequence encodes CASSITGIGQFF.

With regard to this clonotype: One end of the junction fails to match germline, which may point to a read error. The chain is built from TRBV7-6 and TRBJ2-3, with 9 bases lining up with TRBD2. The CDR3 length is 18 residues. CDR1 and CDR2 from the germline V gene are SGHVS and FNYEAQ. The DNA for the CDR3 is TGTGTCAGCAGCTTAGGTTTTCGGCTAGCGGGGCTCACAGATACGCAGTATTTT. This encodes CVSSLGFRLAGLTDTQYF.

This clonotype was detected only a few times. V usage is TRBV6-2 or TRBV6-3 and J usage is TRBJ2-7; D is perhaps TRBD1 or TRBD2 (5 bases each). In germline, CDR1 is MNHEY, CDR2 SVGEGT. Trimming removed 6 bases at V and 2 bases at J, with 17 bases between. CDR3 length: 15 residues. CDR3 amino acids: CASSRRDGSAYEQYF. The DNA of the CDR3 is TGTGCCAGCAGCCGCCGGGACGGTTCGGCCTACGAGCAGTACTTC.

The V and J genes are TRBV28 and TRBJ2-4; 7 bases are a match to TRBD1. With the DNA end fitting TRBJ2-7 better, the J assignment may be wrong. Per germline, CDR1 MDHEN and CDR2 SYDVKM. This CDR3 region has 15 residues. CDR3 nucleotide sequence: TGTGCCAGCAGCAAGCCGGGACAGTATCCGTACGAGCAGTACTTC. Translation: CASSKPGQYPYEQYF.

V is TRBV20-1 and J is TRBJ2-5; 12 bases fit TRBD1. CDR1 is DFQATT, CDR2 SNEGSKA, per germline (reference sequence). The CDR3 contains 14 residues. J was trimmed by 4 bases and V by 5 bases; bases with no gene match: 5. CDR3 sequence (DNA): TGCAGTGCTCCGGGACAGGGGGCTCGAGAGACCCAGTACTTC. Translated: CSAPGQGARETQYF.

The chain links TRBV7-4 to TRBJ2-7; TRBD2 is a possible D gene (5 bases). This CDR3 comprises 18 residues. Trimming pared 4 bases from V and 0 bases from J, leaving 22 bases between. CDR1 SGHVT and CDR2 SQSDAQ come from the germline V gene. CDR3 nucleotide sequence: TGTGCCAGCAGCTCGCCACCCACCCGCCGGGGTTTCTCCTACGAGCAGTACTTC. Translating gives CASSSPPTRRGFSYEQYF.

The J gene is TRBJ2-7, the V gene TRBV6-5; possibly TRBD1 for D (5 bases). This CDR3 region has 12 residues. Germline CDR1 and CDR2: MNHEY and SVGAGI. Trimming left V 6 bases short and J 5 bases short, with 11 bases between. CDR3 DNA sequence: TGTGCCAGCAGGGGGTCAGGGAACGAGCAGTACTTC. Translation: CASRGSGNEQYF.

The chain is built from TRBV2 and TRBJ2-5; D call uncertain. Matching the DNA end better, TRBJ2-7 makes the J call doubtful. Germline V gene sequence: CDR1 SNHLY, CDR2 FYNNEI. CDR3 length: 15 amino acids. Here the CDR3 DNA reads TGTGCCAGCAGTGAAGTCGTCCGTTCCTCGGACGAGCAGTACTTC. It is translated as CASSEVVRSSDEQYF.

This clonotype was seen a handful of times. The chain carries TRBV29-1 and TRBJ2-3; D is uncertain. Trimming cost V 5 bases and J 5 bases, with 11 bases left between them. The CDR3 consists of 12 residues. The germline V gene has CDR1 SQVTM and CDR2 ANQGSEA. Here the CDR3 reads CSVSVVGDTQYF. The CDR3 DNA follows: TGCAGCGTTAGTGTAGTGGGAGATACGCAGTATTTT.

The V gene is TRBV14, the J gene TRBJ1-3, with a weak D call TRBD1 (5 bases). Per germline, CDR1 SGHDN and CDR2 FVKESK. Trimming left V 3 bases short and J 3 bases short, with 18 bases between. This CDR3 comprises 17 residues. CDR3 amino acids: CASSHLRGDSDGNTIYF. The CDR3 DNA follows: TGTGCCAGCAGCCACCTGAGAGGGGATTCGGATGGAAACACCATATATTTT.

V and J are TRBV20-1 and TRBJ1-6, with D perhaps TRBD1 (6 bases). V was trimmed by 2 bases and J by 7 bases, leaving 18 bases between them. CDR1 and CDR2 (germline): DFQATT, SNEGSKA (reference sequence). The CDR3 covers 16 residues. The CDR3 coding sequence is TGCAGTGCTAGACCCCCTGGGGGGGGCGGGAATTCACCCCTCCACTTT. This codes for CSARPPGGGGNSPLHF.

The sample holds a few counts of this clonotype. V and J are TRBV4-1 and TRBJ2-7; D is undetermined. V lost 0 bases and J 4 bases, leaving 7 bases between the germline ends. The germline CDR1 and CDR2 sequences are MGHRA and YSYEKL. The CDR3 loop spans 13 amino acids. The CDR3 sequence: CASSQESPYEQYF. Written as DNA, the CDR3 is TGCGCCAGCAGCCAAGAGTCACCTTACGAGCAGTACTTC.

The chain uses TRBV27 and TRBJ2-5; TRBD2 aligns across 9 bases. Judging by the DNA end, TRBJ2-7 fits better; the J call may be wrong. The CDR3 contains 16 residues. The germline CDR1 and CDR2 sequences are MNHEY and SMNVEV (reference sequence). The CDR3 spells CASSAGGAEPSYEQYF. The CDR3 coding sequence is TGTGCCAGCAGTGCGGGGGGGGCAGAACCCTCCTACGAGCAGTACTTC.

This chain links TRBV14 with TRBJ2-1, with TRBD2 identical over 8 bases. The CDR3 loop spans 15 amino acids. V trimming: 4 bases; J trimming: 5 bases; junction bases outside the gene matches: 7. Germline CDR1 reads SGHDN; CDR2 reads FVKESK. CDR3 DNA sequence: TGTGCCAGCAGCCCGTGGACTAGCCAGGACAATGAGCAGTTCTTC. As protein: CASSPWTSQDNEQFF.

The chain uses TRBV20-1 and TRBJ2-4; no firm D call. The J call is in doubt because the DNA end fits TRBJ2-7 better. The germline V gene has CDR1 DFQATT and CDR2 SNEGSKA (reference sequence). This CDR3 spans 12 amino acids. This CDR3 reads CSARVPVGEQYF. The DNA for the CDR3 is TGCAGTGCTAGAGTCCCTGTGGGCGAGCAGTACTTC.

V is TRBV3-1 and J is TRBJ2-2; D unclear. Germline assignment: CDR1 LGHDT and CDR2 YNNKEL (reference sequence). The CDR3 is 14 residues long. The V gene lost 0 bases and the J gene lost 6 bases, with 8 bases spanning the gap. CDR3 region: CASSQDVGAGELFF. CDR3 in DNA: TGTGCCAGCAGCCAAGATGTTGGCGCCGGGGAGCTGTTTTTT. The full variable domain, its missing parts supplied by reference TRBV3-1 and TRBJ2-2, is DTAVSQTPKYLVTQMGNDKSIKCEQNLGHDTMYWYKQDSKKFLKIMFSYNNKELIINETVPNRFSPKSPDKAHLNLHINSLELGDSAVYFCASSQDVGAGELFFGEGSRLTVL.

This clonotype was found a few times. The CDR3, as DNA: TGTGCCAGCAGCTTAGCGGGAGAGGGCACAGATACGCAGTATTTT. It yields the protein CASSLAGEGTDTQYF. The rearrangement links TRBV11-2 to TRBJ2-3; D possibly corresponds to TRBD2 (6 bases). CDR3 size: 15 residues. The germline CDR1 and CDR2 sequences are SGHAT and FQNNGV. V was shortened by 1 base and J by 1 base, with 9 bases between the two germline ends.